These 27 T cell receptor beta chains were all obtained from the same sample, sequenced in a study of post-analysis software for immune sequencing data. Study-level points and caveats: Four to six TRBV segments (TRBV5-6, TRBV5-1 and TRBV20-1 among them) occurred more frequently in patients than in controls.

Carried by the TCR beta cDNA libraries were unique molecular identifiers. TCRdb reprocessed the PCR reads with MiXCR, giving one entry per CDR3 protein. The sample contains more than 500,000 distinct CDR3 sequences, 30% to 40% of which appear only once. Their specific antigens are unknown. The material sequenced was blood. Receptors were obtained from a girl aged 2 to 17 with multiple sclerosis.

This clonotype was observed a handful of times. The chain is built from TRBV4-1 and TRBJ1-6; perhaps TRBD1 as D (6 bases). CDR1 and CDR2 from the germline V gene are MGHRA and YSYEKL. V was cut by 0 bases and J by 6 bases, with 12 bases left in between. This CDR3 has 16 residues. The CDR3 sequence is CASSQEEVQGNSPLHF. CDR3 coding DNA: TGCGCCAGCAGCCAAGAAGAAGTACAGGGTAATTCACCCCTCCACTTT.

This clonotype was found a few times. The genes are TRBV7-6 and TRBJ2-1, with TRBD1 identical over 9 bases. The CDR3 consists of 16 residues. V shed 5 bases and J 6 bases; nucleotides not matched to a gene: 11. Germline CDR1 reads SGHVS; CDR2 reads FNYEAQ. The CDR3 DNA reads TGTGCCAGCAGCCCTACCGGAGGGACAGGGTCCAATGAGCAGTTCTTC. This encodes CASSPTGGTGSNEQFF.

The genes are TRBV27 and TRBJ2-7, with 7 bases matching TRBD1. This CDR3 spans 15 amino acids. Germline V lookup: CDR1 MNHEY, CDR2 SMNVEV (reference sequence). V lost 5 bases, J lost 7 bases, and 14 bases stayed unmatched. The CDR3, as DNA: TGTGCCAGCAGTCTCTCCTTGACAGGGCCCGGAGAGCAGTACTTC. It codes for CASSLSLTGPGEQYF.

The J gene is TRBJ1-1, the V gene TRBV20-1; D remains unclear. V lost 6 bases, J lost 6 bases, and 17 bases lay in between. CDR1 is DFQATT, CDR2 SNEGSKA, per germline (reference sequence). CDR3 size: 13 residues. This CDR3 reads CSAERPINAEAFF. In nucleotides, the CDR3 is TGCAGTGCCGAACGGCCGATCAACGCTGAAGCTTTCTTT.

This clonotype was picked up a small number of times. The rearrangement uses TRBV24-1 and TRBJ1-5; TRBD1 aligns across 9 bases. Trimming at V came to 7 bases and at J to 4 bases, leaving 1 base not matched to a gene. The CDR3 has 13 residues. The germline V gene has CDR1 KGHDR and CDR2 SFDVKD. The CDR3 DNA follows: TGTGCCACCAGAGGGACAGGGAATCAGCCCCAGCATTTT. Its protein product is CATRGTGNQPQHF.

CDR3 protein: CASSLFGGGPYNEQFF. In DNA, the CDR3 is TGTGCCAGCAGTCTCTTCGGGGGGGGACCCTACAATGAGCAGTTCTTC. This chain joins TRBV3-1 and TRBJ2-1, with 8 nucleotides matching TRBD2. This CDR3 contains 16 residues. Trimming at V came to 6 bases and at J to 2 bases, leaving 9 bases not matched to a gene. Germline V gene lookup returns CDR1 LGHDT and CDR2 YNNKEL (reference sequence).

The chain has TRBV5-1 and TRBJ1-4; D is ambiguous. V was pared by 5 bases and J by 0 bases, with 8 bases between. The CDR3 is 14 amino acids. Germline lookup yields CDR1 SGHRS and CDR2 YFSETQ. The CDR3 DNA reads TGCGCCAGCAGGGAACTAGCAACTAATGAAAAACTGTTTTTT. Its translation is CASRELATNEKLFF.

The V and J genes are TRBV28 and TRBJ1-2; 10 bases agree with TRBD1. With 5 bases clipped from V and 10 bases from J, the junction kept 7 bases outside the gene matches. This CDR3 region has 13 residues. Germline V gene lookup returns CDR1 MDHEN and CDR2 SYDVKM. The chain's CDR3 is CASSPGQGGVYTF. In DNA form, the CDR3 reads TGTGCCAGCAGTCCCGGACAGGGGGGGGTCTACACCTTC.

Turning to this clonotype: An end of the junction differs from the germline gene, which may be a read error. The chain joins TRBV2 to TRBJ2-7; either TRBD1 or TRBD2 may supply D (5 bases each). There are 12 residues in the CDR3. The germline CDR1 and CDR2 sequences are SNHLY and FYNNEI. The CDR3 sequence is CVSALLWGEQYF. In nucleotides, the CDR3 is TGTGTCAGCGCGCTCCTTTGGGGGGAGCAGTACTTC.

This clonotype was detected only a few times. The CDR3 reads CSSDLFGTEAFF. The CDR3 DNA follows: TGCAGCTCGGACCTCTTTGGGACTGAAGCTTTCTTT. J is TRBJ1-1 and V is TRBV29-1, with no clear D. The CDR3 contains 12 residues. V dropped 8 bases and J dropped 5 bases, with 15 bases sitting between them. CDR1 and CDR2 (germline): SQVTM, ANQGSEA.

V is TRBV27 and J is TRBJ1-1; 7 bases map to TRBD1. This CDR3 has 14 residues. After removal of 2 bases from V and 6 bases from J, the junction contained 6 bases not matched to a gene. The V gene's germline CDR1 is MNHEY and CDR2 SMNVEV (reference sequence). CDR3 bases: TGTGCCAGCAGTTTAGCCCGGGACAGCCCTGAAGCTTTCTTT. Protein sequence: CASSLARDSPEAFF.

The genes are TRBV29-1 and TRBJ1-4, with D uncertain. The CDR3 length is 10 residues. V gave up 7 bases and J gave up 4 bases, with 4 bases separating them. From germline, CDR1 is SQVTM and CDR2 ANQGSEA. CDR3 residues: CSAYNEKLFF. The CDR3 nucleotides are TGCAGCGCCTATAATGAAAAACTGTTTTTT.

This clonotype has a handful of counts. This rearrangement joins TRBV24-1 to TRBJ2-6; perhaps TRBD1 as D (6 bases). Trimming took off 5 bases at V and 0 bases at J, with 16 bases between the two ends. The CDR3 extends over 18 amino acids. Germline V gives CDR1 KGHDR, CDR2 SFDVKD. CDR3 nucleotide sequence: TGTGCCACCAGTGGGGGTGGAGTAGGGGGCTCTGGGGCCAACGTCCTGACTTTC. It specifies CATSGGGVGGSGANVLTF.

This chain connects TRBV29-1 to TRBJ1-1, with a tentative D call TRBD1 (5 bases). Germline CDR1 reads SQVTM; CDR2 reads ANQGSEA. This CDR3 spans 14 amino acids. The V end was cut by 0 bases, the J end by 10 bases, with 18 bases between. CDR3 nucleotide sequence: TGCAGCGTTGAAGATTCCCCGGGAGGGGTAGTAGCTTTCTTT. Its protein product is CSVEDSPGGVVAFF.

The chain recombines TRBV28 with TRBJ2-7; D is possibly TRBD1 (5 bases). V lost 5 bases and J lost 3, with 11 bases in between. The CDR3 totals 13 residues. CDR1 and CDR2 (germline): MDHEN, SYDVKM. The CDR3 region is CASSPPGRYEQYF. CDR3 nucleotide sequence: TGTGCCAGCAGTCCGCCAGGGCGCTACGAGCAGTACTTC.

This clonotype appeared a few times. The chain is built from TRBV6-5 and TRBJ2-1; D is perhaps TRBD2 (6 bases). Deletions cut 6 bases from V and 9 bases from J, with 21 bases between. Per germline, CDR1 MNHEY and CDR2 SVGAGI. This CDR3 contains 15 residues. This chain's CDR3 is CASSTLRGAPGEQFF. The DNA of the CDR3 is TGTGCCAGCAGCACTCTTCGCGGGGCTCCTGGTGAGCAGTTCTTC.

This clonotype was observed many times. This chain links TRBV20-1 with TRBJ1-2; no firm D call. Germline CDR1 is DFQATT and CDR2 is SNEGSKA (reference sequence). The length of the CDR3 is 12 residues. The V and J ends lost 6 bases and 2 bases respectively, with 10 bases between them. The CDR3, as DNA: TGCAGTGCGCACAGCGTCAACTATGGCTACACCTTC. It codes for CSAHSVNYGYTF.

The chain combines TRBV10-2 with TRBJ2-1; D might be TRBD2 (7 bases). The V end was cut by 7 bases, the J end by 10 bases, with 20 bases between. The V gene's germline CDR1 is WSHSY and CDR2 SAAADI. The CDR3 covers 14 residues. For the CDR3, the DNA is TGCGCCAGCAAGGAGGGGGGGGTACCGAGGGAGCAGTTCTTC. It codes for CASKEGGVPREQFF.

In its sample, this clonotype was seen many times. The V call is TRBV20-1, the J call TRBJ1-2; no definite D call. The length of the CDR3 is 12 residues. V lost 6 bases and J lost 0, with 8 bases in between. The germline V gene has CDR1 DFQATT and CDR2 SNEGSKA (reference sequence). In nucleotides, the CDR3 is TGCAGTGCGGAGAACCCTAACTATGGCTACACCTTC. Translated, it gives CSAENPNYGYTF.

The rearrangement joins TRBV5-1 to TRBJ2-5; D may be TRBD2 (5 bases). The CDR3 is made up of 13 amino acids. Germline V gene data show CDR1 as SGHRS and CDR2 as YFSETQ. The V end lost 3 bases, the J end lost 3 bases, and 9 bases lay between the germline ends. CDR3 nucleotide sequence: TGCGCCAGCAGCTCGGGTAGCGAAGAGACCCAGTACTTC. Translating it yields CASSSGSEETQYF.

The chain couples TRBV3-1 to TRBJ2-1; TRBD2 matches at 13 bases. This CDR3 spans 16 amino acids. Trimming took 4 bases from V and 8 from J; bases not matched to a gene: 8. Looked up from germline, CDR1 is LGHDT and CDR2 is YNNKEL (reference sequence). The CDR3 protein is CASSPVGTSGEHEQFF. As DNA, the CDR3 is TGTGCCAGCAGCCCGGTAGGGACTAGCGGGGAACATGAGCAGTTCTTC.

This clonotype was detected a few times. The V call is TRBV7-2, the J call TRBJ2-1; the match to TRBD2 covers 9 bases. Germline V CDR1 and CDR2: SGHTA, FQGNSA. The CDR3 loop spans 20 amino acids. The ends lost 5 bases at V and 3 bases at J; junction bases unmatched: 20. In DNA, the CDR3 is TGTGCCAGCAGCCGGCCACAGAAAAGGGCTAGCGGGACACTCTACAATGAGCAGTTCTTC. Amino acids: CASSRPQKRASGTLYNEQFF.

This clonotype came up a few times. The V and J genes are TRBV29-1 and TRBJ2-3; D not certain. CDR3 length: 11 residues. The germline gives CDR1 SQVTM, CDR2 ANQGSEA. The V end lost 6 bases, the J end lost 4 bases, and 8 bases lay between the germline ends. The CDR3 DNA sequence: TGCAGCGTCATAAGAGCAGATACGCAGTATTTT. Translating gives CSVIRADTQYF.

This clonotype was picked up a small number of times. The V and J genes are TRBV6-4 and TRBJ2-1, with TRBD2 identical over 7 bases. This CDR3 spans 14 amino acids. Germline-derived CDR1 and CDR2 are MRHNA and SNTAGT. Germline trimming cut 4 bases from V and 6 bases from J; bases unmatched to any gene: 6. The CDR3 DNA sequence: TGTGCCAGCAGTGTCATCCCGGGGGGCAATGAGCAGTTCTTC. The encoded protein is CASSVIPGGNEQFF.

This clonotype was seen more than once but under ten times. The CDR3 bases are TGTGCCAGCAGTTACGGGGTAGCGGCAGATACGCAGTATTTT. Amino acids: CASSYGVAADTQYF. The chain is built from TRBV6-5 and TRBJ2-3; perhaps TRBD2 as D (6 bases). Germline V gives CDR1 MNHEY, CDR2 SVGAGI. The CDR3 contains 14 residues. Trimming took off 2 bases at V and 4 bases at J, with 10 bases between the two ends.

The chain employs TRBV3-1 and TRBJ2-1; D unclear. Germline values: CDR1 LGHDT, CDR2 YNNKEL (reference sequence). Trimming cost V 5 bases and J 13 bases, with 18 bases left between them. The CDR3 runs to 13 residues. CDR3 sequence reads: CASSSGLEETQFF. The CDR3, as DNA: TGTGCCAGCAGCTCCGGTCTCGAAGAGACCCAGTTCTTC.

This clonotype was recorded at least ten times. The chain combines TRBV24-1 with TRBJ1-2, with TRBD1 matching over 7 bases. The CDR3 has 13 residues. The J segment lost 2 bases and the V segment lost 6 bases, leaving 2 bases of the junction unmatched. The germline CDR1 and CDR2 sequences are KGHDR and SFDVKD. CDR3 in DNA: TGTGCCACCAGTAGGGACAGCAACTATGGCTACACCTTC. Protein product: CATSRDSNYGYTF.